A selection of T cell receptor beta chains follows, all from one sample in a study of blood T cell repertoires in COVID-19. Libraries were prepared by immunoSEQ multiplex PCR; TCRdb keeps only in-frame clonotypes and omits some of them. This repertoire shows 200,000 to 300,000 clones, approximately 82% found once; its top ten account for under 2%. Material: peripheral blood. The receptors were gathered from a woman at least 80 years old with acute or convalescent COVID-19. CDR3s leave out the opening cysteine and the closing phenylalanine or tryptophan.

TRBV7-8 | ASSRGTEGGEAF
TRBV7-2 | ASSLGARGLGDTIY
TRBV7-2 | ASSLDGRVNGYT
TRBV29-1 | SGRGWDTQY
TRBV7-2 | ASSLAGGVNSPLH
TRBV18 | ASSRGVDLQETQY
TRBV6-5 | ASSSRDRVGSPLH
TRBV7-2 | ASSLIGSGGYGYT
TRBV2 | ASSLGGTDTQY
TRBV27 | ASSFSTGGSGELF
TRBV7-2 | ASSGSRSGNRGYT
TRBV6-2/TRBV6-3 | ASSYSEGTYEQY
TRBV9 | ASSQGSGNTIY
TRBV28 | ASSTRGQGGYGYT
TRBV19 | ASTYGTSGNSYTGELF
TRBV9 | ASSVATGGGRLGGYT
TRBV19 | ASSPSGGFYGYT
TRBV6-2/TRBV6-3 | ASSYPPGQGHQPQH
TRBV29-1 | SGTGTNSGNTIY
TRBV15 | ATSRDGTSGRGETQY
TRBV6-2/TRBV6-3 | ASSYVHGGYNEQF
TRBV6-5 | ASISQASGGNTIY
TRBV18 | ASSPSRGPYGYT
TRBV6-6 | ASRGLAGAEKTQY
TRBV19 | ASRMGQSNQPQH
TRBV4-1 | ASSQRMDNLGYT
TRBV10-3 | AIRPGLAGGMGEQF
TRBV19 | ASSLRWGLAGGNEQF
TRBV15 | ATSLGDLGNTIY
TRBV6-2/TRBV6-3 | ASSSTGTVQETQY
TRBV11-2 | ASRPGGGAGELF
TRBV6-6 | ASSYSESTGTQY
TRBV30 | AWSTSTSYEQY
TRBV4-3 | ASSHGTSDSYNEQF
TRBV5-1 | ASSLAAGEYGNTIY
TRBV2 | ASSRLAKTYEQY
TRBV7-9 | ASSLGGRNYGYT
TRBV5-5 | ASSPPVLARVSTDTQY
TRBV4-3 | ASSQDFGGGNGYT
TRBV19 | ASYQRFGNTIY
TRBV7-9 | ASSFTQGVGEQY
TRBV11-2 | ASQDRGRGGYT
TRBV19 | ASSPLPQGIMNTEAF
TRBV7-2 | ASSLGRVSYEQY
TRBV11-2 | ASSRQPDTQY
TRBV2 | ASSPRAALGADTQY
TRBV3-1/TRBV3-2 | ASSRNRNQETQY
TRBV9 | ASSVGTGPGSGANVLT
TRBV12-3/TRBV12-4 | ASSYPGWTEAF
TRBV4-3 | ASSRIRGSVYNSPLH
TRBV5-1 | ASSLEGQDTGELF
TRBV5-1 | ASYRDRGPGNTIY
TRBV11-3 | ASSPSKDGKDYEQF
TRBV5-1 | ASSHSRGTADTQY
TRBV2 | ASSEAGTSGDFTDTQY
TRBV2 | ATVAGEHYNEQF